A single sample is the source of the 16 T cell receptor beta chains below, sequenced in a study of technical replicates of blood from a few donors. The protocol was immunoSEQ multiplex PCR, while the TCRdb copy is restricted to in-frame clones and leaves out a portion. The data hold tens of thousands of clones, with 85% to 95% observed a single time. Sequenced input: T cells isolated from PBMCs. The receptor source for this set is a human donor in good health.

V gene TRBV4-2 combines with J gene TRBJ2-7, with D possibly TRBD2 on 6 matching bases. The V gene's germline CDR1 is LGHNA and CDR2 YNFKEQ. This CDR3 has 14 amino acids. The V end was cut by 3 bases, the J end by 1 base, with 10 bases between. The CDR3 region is CASSQRDSSYEQYF. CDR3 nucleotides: TGTGCCAGCAGCCAGCGGGACTCGTCCTACGAGCAGTACTTC.

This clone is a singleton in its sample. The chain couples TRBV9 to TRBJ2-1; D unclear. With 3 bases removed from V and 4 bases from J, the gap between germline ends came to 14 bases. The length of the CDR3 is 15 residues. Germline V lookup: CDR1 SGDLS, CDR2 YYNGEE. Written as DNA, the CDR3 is TGTGCCAGCAGCGGTTTGGCAGAACCATACAATGAGCAGTTCTTC. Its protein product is CASSGLAEPYNEQFF. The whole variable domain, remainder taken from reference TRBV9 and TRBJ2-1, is DSGVTQTPKHLITATGQRVTLRCSPRSGDLSVYWYQQSLDQGLQFLIQYYNGEERAKGNILERFSAQQFPDLHSELNLSSLELGDSALYFCASSGLAEPYNEQFFGPGTRLTVL.

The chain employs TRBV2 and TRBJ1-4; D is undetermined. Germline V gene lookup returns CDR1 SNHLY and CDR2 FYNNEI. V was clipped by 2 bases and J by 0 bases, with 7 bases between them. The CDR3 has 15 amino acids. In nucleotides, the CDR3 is TGTGCCAGCAGTGAACCGGGAGCAACTAATGAAAAACTGTTTTTT. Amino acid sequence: CASSEPGATNEKLFF.

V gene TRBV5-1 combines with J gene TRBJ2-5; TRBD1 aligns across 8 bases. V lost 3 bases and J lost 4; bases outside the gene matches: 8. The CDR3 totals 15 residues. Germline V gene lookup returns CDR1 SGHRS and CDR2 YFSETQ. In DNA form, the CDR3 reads TGCGCCAGCAGCTCTCAGGGGGCTCGCGGAGAGACCCAGTACTTC. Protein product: CASSSQGARGETQYF.

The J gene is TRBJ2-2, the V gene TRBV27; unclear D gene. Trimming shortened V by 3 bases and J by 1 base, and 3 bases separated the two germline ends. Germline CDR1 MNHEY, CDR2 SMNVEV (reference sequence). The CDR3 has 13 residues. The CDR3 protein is CASSFLNTGELFF. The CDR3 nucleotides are TGTGCCAGCAGTTTCTTGAACACCGGGGAGCTGTTTTTT.

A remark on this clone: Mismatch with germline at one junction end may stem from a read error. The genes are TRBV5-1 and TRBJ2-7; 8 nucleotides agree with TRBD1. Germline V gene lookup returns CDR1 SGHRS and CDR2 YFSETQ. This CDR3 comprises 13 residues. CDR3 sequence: CASSGQDSHEQYF. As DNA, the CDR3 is TGCGCCAGTTCGGGACAGGACTCCCACGAGCAGTACTTC.

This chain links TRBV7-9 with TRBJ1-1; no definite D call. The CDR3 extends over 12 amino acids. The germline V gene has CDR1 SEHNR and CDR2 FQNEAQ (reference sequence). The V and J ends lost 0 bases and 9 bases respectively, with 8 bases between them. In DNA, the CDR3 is TGTGCCAGCAGCTTAGCGAGGGCCCAAGCTTTCTTT. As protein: CASSLARAQAFF. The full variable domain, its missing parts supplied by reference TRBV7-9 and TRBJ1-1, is DTGVSQNPRHKITKRGQNVTFRCDPISEHNRLYWYRQTLGQGPEFLTYFQNEAQLEKSRLLSDRFSAERPKGSFSTLEIQRTEQGDSAMYLCASSLARAQAFFGQGTRLTVV.

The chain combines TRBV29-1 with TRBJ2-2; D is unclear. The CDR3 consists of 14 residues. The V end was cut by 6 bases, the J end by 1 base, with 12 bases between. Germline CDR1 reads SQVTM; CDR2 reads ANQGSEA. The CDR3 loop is CSVPDFLNTGELFF. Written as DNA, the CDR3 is TGCAGCGTCCCCGACTTTCTGAACACCGGGGAGCTGTTTTTT.

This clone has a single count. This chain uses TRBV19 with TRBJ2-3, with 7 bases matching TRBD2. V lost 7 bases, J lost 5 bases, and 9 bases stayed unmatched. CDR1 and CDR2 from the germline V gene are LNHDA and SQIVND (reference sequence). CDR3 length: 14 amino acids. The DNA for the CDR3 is TGTGCCAGTACCGGGGGAGGGCCGGGAGATACGCAGTATTTT. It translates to CASTGGGPGDTQYF.

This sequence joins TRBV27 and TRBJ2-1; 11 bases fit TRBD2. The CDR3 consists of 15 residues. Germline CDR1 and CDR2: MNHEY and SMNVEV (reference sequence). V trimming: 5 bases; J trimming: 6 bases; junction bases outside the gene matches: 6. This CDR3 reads CASSTGLAEGNEQFF. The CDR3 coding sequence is TGTGCCAGCAGTACGGGACTAGCGGAGGGCAATGAGCAGTTCTTC.

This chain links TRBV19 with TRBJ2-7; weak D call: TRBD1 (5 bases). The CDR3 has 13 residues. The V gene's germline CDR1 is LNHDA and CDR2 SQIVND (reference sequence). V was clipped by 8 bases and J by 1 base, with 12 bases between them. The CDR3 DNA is TGTGCCAGTGCCCAGGGATCTTCCTACGAGCAGTACTTC. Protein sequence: CASAQGSSYEQYF.

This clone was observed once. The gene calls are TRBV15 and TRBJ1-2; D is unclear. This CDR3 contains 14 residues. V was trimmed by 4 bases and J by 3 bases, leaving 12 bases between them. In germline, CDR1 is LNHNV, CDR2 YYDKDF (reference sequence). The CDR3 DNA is TGTGCCACCAGCAAAAACCCCACTGACTATGGCTACACCTTC. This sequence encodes CATSKNPTDYGYTF.

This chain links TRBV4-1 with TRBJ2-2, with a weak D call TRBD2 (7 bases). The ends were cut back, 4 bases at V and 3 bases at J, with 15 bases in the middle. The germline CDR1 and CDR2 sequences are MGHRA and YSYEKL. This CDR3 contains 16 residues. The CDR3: CASSPPRGQYTGELFF. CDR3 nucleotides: TGCGCCAGCAGCCCCCCGCGGGGGCAATACACCGGGGAGCTGTTTTTT.

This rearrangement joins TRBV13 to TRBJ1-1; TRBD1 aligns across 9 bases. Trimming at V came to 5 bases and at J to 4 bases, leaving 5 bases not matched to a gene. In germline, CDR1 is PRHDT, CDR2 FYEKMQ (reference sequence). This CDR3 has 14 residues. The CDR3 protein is CASSEGQGVTEAFF. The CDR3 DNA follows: TGTGCCAGCAGCGAGGGACAGGGTGTCACTGAAGCTTTCTTT.

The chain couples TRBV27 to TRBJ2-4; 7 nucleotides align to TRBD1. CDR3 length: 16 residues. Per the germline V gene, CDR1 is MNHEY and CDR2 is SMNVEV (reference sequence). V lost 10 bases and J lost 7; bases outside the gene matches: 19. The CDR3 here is CATGPKTGVRANIQYF. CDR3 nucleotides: TGTGCCACCGGACCCAAAACAGGGGTAAGGGCGAACATTCAGTACTTC.

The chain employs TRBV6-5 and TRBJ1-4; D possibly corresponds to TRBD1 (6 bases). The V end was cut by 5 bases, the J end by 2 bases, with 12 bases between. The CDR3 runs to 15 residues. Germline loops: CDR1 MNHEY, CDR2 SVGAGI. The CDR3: CASSRQVGTNEKLFF. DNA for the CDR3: TGTGCCAGCAGTCGACAGGTTGGGACTAATGAAAAACTGTTTTTT.